This entry features one T cell receptor (beta chain) sequence. This sample is part of a study of cytomegalovirus exposure and HLA in healthy donors. Assay used: immunoSEQ multiplex PCR; TCRdb lists only in-frame clones, some missing. The sample holds roughly 270,000 clones, over 75% seen once. V gave up 2 bases and J gave up 6 bases, with 7 bases separating them. The CDR3 loop spans 12 amino acids. Germline-derived CDR1 and CDR2 are MDHEN and SYDVKM. This chain joins TRBV28 and TRBJ1-2; D is perhaps TRBD1 (5 bases). The sample comprised PBMCs. The receptor comes from a woman aged 18-29 years in good health and CMV-seronegative. The CDR3: CASSLQGDGYTF. The CDR3 DNA reads TGTGCCAGCAGTTTACAGGGCGATGGCTACACCTTC.